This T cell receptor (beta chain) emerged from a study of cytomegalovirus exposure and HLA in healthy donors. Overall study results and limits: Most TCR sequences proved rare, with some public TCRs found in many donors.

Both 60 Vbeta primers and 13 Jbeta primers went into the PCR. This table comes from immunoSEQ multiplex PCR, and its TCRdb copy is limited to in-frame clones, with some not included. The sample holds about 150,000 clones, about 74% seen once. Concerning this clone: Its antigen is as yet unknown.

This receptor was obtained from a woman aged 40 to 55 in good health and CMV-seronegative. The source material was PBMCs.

CDR3 sequence (DNA): TGTGCCAGCAAGGAGGACACTGAAGCTTTCTTT. This translates into CASKEDTEAFF. The chain is built from TRBV6-1 and TRBJ1-1; D remains ambiguous. This CDR3 contains 11 residues. V was clipped by 7 bases and J by 3 bases, with 6 bases between them. Germline loops: CDR1 MNHNS, CDR2 SASEGT.